This is a list of T cell receptor beta chains from one sample in a study of T-cell memory formation after mild COVID-19. From the 5' RACE reads, TCRdb called clonotypes with MiXCR, one entry per CDR3 protein. The table lists tens of thousands of distinct CDR3 sequences, approximately 13% of them singletons, with about 31% in the top ten. The specimen was PBMCs or a T cell subset sorted from them (not recorded which). These receptors were taken from an adult woman who had mild COVID-19 (a few samples of this study predate the infection). Cell type and time point are not known. CDR3s include the opening cysteine and the closing phenylalanine or tryptophan. Fields, in order: D gene, J gene, V gene, clone size, CDR3 DNA, CDR3 protein. D genes are given only for firm matches. Clone size appears in some rows only: once, few, many, or a class for an expanded clone.

D gene: TRBD2; J gene: TRBJ2-3; V gene: TRBV24-1; clone size: .; CDR3 DNA: TGTGCCACCAGTGATTTGACCAGCGGGGGGCTCACAGATACGCAGTATTTT; CDR3 protein: CATSDLTSGGLTDTQYF
D gene: TRBD2; J gene: TRBJ2-1; V gene: TRBV18; clone size: .; CDR3 DNA: TGTGCCAGCTCACCACCGTGGATGCCCCCCCGACCGGGACTAGCGGTAAGCTCCTACAATGAGCAGTTCTTC; CDR3 protein: CASSPPWMPPRPGLAVSSYNEQFF
D gene: .; J gene: TRBJ2-6; V gene: TRBV7-8; clone size: .; CDR3 DNA: TGTGCCAGCACCGAATATGGGGCCAACGTCCTGACTTTC; CDR3 protein: CASTEYGANVLTF
D gene: .; J gene: TRBJ1-3; V gene: TRBV6-5; clone size: .; CDR3 DNA: TGTGCCAGCAGTCCGACTCCTGGAAACACCATATATTTT; CDR3 protein: CASSPTPGNTIYF
D gene: .; J gene: TRBJ2-1; V gene: TRBV29-1; clone size: few; CDR3 DNA: TGCAGCGGTCAGGGGGGAGCGGTGGATGAGCAGTTCTTC; CDR3 protein: CSGQGGAVDEQFF
D gene: TRBD2; J gene: TRBJ2-1; V gene: TRBV20-1; clone size: few; CDR3 DNA: TGCAGTGCTAGAGAGAACGGACTAGTAGAGGTCGATGAGCAGTTCTTC; CDR3 protein: CSARENGLVEVDEQFF
D gene: TRBD2; J gene: TRBJ2-1; V gene: TRBV5-1; clone size: many; CDR3 DNA: TGCGCCAGCAGCTTGGGGACTAGCGGGGGGTATTACAATGAGCAGTTCTTC; CDR3 protein: CASSLGTSGGYYNEQFF
D gene: .; J gene: TRBJ2-7; V gene: TRBV20-1; clone size: few; CDR3 DNA: TGCAGTGCTAGCGGCAGGGGCTTGGACTCCTACGAGCAGTACTTC; CDR3 protein: CSASGRGLDSYEQYF
D gene: .; J gene: TRBJ2-7; V gene: TRBV5-4; clone size: .; CDR3 DNA: TGTGCCAGCAGCTCCCGGGGTGACCCATACGAGCAGTACTTC; CDR3 protein: CASSSRGDPYEQYF
D gene: .; J gene: TRBJ2-7; V gene: TRBV29-1; clone size: few; CDR3 DNA: TGCAGCGTTGAGGGGGTAGGGGCCGCCTACGAGCAGTACTTC; CDR3 protein: CSVEGVGAAYEQYF
D gene: TRBD2; J gene: TRBJ2-7; V gene: TRBV19; clone size: few; CDR3 DNA: TGTGCCAGTAGTGGTACTCTAGCGGTAACCTACGAGCAGTACTTC; CDR3 protein: CASSGTLAVTYEQYF
D gene: .; J gene: TRBJ2-1; V gene: TRBV11-3; clone size: .; CDR3 DNA: TGTGCCAGCAGCCCCCGAGGCCAGGGCAATGAGCAGTTCTTC; CDR3 protein: CASSPRGQGNEQFF
D gene: TRBD2; J gene: TRBJ2-3; V gene: TRBV6-5; clone size: few; CDR3 DNA: TGTGCCAGCAGTTACGCGGGAGTTTTCGCAGATACGCAGTATTTT; CDR3 protein: CASSYAGVFADTQYF
D gene: TRBD1; J gene: TRBJ2-2; V gene: TRBV12-3/TRBV12-4; clone size: .; CDR3 DNA: TGTGCCAGCAGTTTGTATGGACAGGGGGGGTACACCGGGGAGCTGTTTTTT; CDR3 protein: CASSLYGQGGYTGELFF
D gene: .; J gene: TRBJ2-3; V gene: TRBV4-3; clone size: .; CDR3 DNA: TGCGCCAGCAGCCAATCTGACACAGATACGCAGTATTTT; CDR3 protein: CASSQSDTDTQYF
D gene: .; J gene: TRBJ1-1; V gene: TRBV7-9; clone size: .; CDR3 DNA: TGTGCCAGCAGCTCCCTAAAGCAGGGGAACACTGAAGCTTTCTTT; CDR3 protein: CASSSLKQGNTEAFF
D gene: .; J gene: TRBJ2-3; V gene: TRBV29-1; clone size: many; CDR3 DNA: TGCAGCGTGCCTGGCTCTCATACGCAGTATTTT; CDR3 protein: CSVPGSHTQYF
D gene: .; J gene: TRBJ2-5; V gene: TRBV15; clone size: .; CDR3 DNA: TGTGCCACCAGCAGAGATTGGGCAGGGGCGGAGACCCAGTACTTC; CDR3 protein: CATSRDWAGAETQYF